Sequencing of this T cell receptor (beta chain) was carried out in a study of response to subunit inactivated influenza vaccine. In this sample, this clonotype turned up once. The antigen remains undetermined. Study conclusions and caveats: A suggestion made by the authors is that each seasonal influenza vaccination recruits few new T cells.

The length of the CDR3 is 15 residues. CDR1 is SGHRS, CDR2 YFSETQ, per germline. V lost 4 bases to trimming and J lost 0 bases; unmatched junction nucleotides: 4. One entry per CDR3 protein, called by TCRdb with MiXCR from the RT-PCR reads. The top ten clones hold 11% of a sample with under 850,000 distinct CDR3 sequences, approximately 17% of them seen once. The rearrangement joins TRBV5-1 to TRBJ2-7, with 10 bases lining up with TRBD2. The sequencing used PBMCs from blood, collected about 5 days after vaccination. This receptor was obtained from a man aged 50-60 years who received an inactivated influenza vaccine. The CDR3 bases are TGCGCCAGCAGCCAAAAGCGGGAGGGCTCCTACGAGCAGTACTTC. It codes for CASSQKREGSYEQYF.